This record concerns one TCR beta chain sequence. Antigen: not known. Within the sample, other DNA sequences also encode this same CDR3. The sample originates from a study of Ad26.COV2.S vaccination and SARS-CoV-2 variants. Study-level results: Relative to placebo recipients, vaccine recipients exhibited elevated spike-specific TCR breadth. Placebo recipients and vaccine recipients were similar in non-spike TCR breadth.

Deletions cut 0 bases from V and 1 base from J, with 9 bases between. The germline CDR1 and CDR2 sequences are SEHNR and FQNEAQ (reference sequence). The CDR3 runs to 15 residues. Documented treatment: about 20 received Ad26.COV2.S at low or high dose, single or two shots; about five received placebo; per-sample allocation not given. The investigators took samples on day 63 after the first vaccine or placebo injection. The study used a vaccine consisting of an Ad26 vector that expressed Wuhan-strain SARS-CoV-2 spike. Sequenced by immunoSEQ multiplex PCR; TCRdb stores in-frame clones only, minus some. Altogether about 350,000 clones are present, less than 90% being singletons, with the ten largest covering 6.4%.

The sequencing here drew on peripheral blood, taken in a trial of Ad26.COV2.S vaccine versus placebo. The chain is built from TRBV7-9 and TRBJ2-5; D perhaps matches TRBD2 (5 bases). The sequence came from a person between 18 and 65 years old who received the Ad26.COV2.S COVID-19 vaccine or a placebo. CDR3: CASSLALGLQETQYF. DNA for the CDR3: TGTGCCAGCAGCTTAGCGCTCGGACTCCAAGAGACCCAGTACTTC.